The rows below give T cell receptor beta chains drawn from one sample of a study of T cell changes during pregnancy in multiple sclerosis. Method: immunoSEQ multiplex PCR; TCRdb's copy keeps in-frame clones and lacks some. The profile shows approximately 60,000 clones, roughly 87% of them singletons. The source was peripheral blood, collected in the third trimester of pregnancy. The origin of the receptors is a female donor in good health, enrolled as a control in a pregnancy study. CDR3s include the opening cysteine and the closing phenylalanine or tryptophan. The order of the fields is J gene, clone size, V gene, D gene, CDR3 protein, CDR3 DNA. D genes are given only for firm matches. Not all rows give a size; the values are once, few, many and, for expanded clones, a class.

TRBJ2-1,once,TRBV30,-,CAWSVIGRSAGEQFF,TGTGCCTGGAGTGTAATTGGGAGAAGCGCGGGTGAGCAGTTCTTC
TRBJ2-2,-,TRBV9,TRBD1,CASSAQGYTGELFF,TGTGCCAGCAGCGCACAGGGGTACACCGGGGAGCTGTTTTTT
TRBJ1-6,-,TRBV9,-,CASSITGNSPLHF,TGTGCCAGCAGTATTACAGGGAATTCACCCCTCCACTTT
TRBJ2-1,-,TRBV15,TRBD2,CATSSGAGENEQFF,TGTGCCACCAGCAGTGGCGCGGGAGAGAATGAGCAGTTCTTC
TRBJ2-7,-,TRBV7-9,-,CASSTRGDEQYF,TGTGCCAGCAGCACCAGGGGAGACGAGCAGTACTTC
TRBJ2-7,-,TRBV10-1,TRBD2,CAINRAPRGDEQYF,TGCGCCATTAACAGGGCGCCGCGGGGGGACGAGCAGTACTTC
TRBJ1-1,-,TRBV7-2,-,CASSLAAGAEAFF,TGTGCCAGCAGCTTAGCCGCAGGGGCTGAAGCTTTCTTT
TRBJ1-5,-,TRBV6-5,-,CASRAGGPSNQPQHF,TGTGCCAGCAGGGCCGGGGGGCCTAGCAATCAGCCCCAGCATTTT
TRBJ1-2,-,TRBV7-9,TRBD1,CASSTRQGGVAGYTF,TGTGCCAGCAGCACAAGACAGGGAGGAGTCGCTGGCTACACCTTC
TRBJ1-2,-,TRBV19,TRBD1,CASSPGQVYGYTF,TGTGCCAGTAGCCCTGGACAGGTGTATGGCTACACCTTC
TRBJ1-5,-,TRBV10-3,-,CAISGSGNQPQHF,TGTGCCATCAGTGGTTCGGGCAATCAGCCCCAGCATTTT
TRBJ1-6,many,TRBV7-2,-,CASRLGGGEYQSPLHF,TGTGCCAGCAGGTTAGGGGGGGGCGAATATCAATCACCCCTCCACTTT
TRBJ2-3,-,TRBV10-3,-,CAISAPGTDTQYF,TGTGCCATCAGTGCACCGGGCACAGATACGCAGTATTTT
TRBJ1-5,once,TRBV27,-,CASSYREGNQPQHF,TGTGCCAGCAGCTACAGGGAGGGAAATCAGCCCCAGCATTTT
TRBJ2-7,-,TRBV6-5,TRBD1,CASGAGGNYEQYF,TGTGCCAGCGGGGCAGGGGGCAACTACGAGCAGTACTTC
TRBJ2-5,-,TRBV4-1,TRBD1,CASSQQITGGGQETQYF,TGCGCCAGCAGCCAGCAGATTACAGGGGGCGGGCAAGAGACCCAGTACTTC
TRBJ2-1,-,TRBV18,TRBD1,CASSPPARGLNEQFF,TGTGCCAGCTCACCACCGGCCAGGGGGCTGAATGAGCAGTTCTTC
TRBJ2-1,-,TRBV13,-,CASSPGGADAYNEQFF,TGTGCCAGCAGCCCTGGGGGGGCGGACGCCTACAATGAGCAGTTCTTC
TRBJ1-2,-,TRBV7-9,TRBD1,CASSLLIGTDDRYTF,TGTGCCAGCAGCCTACTTATTGGGACAGACGATCGCTACACCTTC
TRBJ1-1,few,TRBV6-1,TRBD1,CASSRQGVPTEAFF,TGTGCCAGCAGTAGACAGGGAGTACCCACTGAAGCTTTCTTT
TRBJ2-1,-,TRBV25-1,TRBD2,CASSAAGARDEQFF,TGTGCCAGCAGTGCAGCGGGAGCTAGAGATGAGCAGTTCTTC
TRBJ2-2,once,TRBV7-8,TRBD1,CASSADRGRNTGELFF,TGTGCCAGCAGCGCCGACAGGGGGCGGAACACCGGGGAGCTGTTTTTT
TRBJ1-3,-,TRBV5-8,TRBD1,CASSFTGTGFSGNTIYF,TGTGCCAGCAGCTTCACCGGGACAGGTTTCTCTGGAAACACCATATATTTT
TRBJ2-7,-,TRBV4-3,TRBD2,CASSQDMASGVYEQYF,TGCGCCAGCAGCCAAGATATGGCTAGCGGGGTCTACGAGCAGTACTTC
TRBJ2-4,-,TRBV5-6,TRBD2,CASSLMPGTSGGPKNIQYF,TGTGCCAGCAGCTTGATGCCCGGGACTAGCGGGGGCCCCAAAAACATTCAGTACTTC
TRBJ2-5,-,TRBV18,TRBD2,CASSPSGGAETQYF,TGTGCCAGCTCACCCAGCGGGGGGGCAGAGACCCAGTACTTC
TRBJ2-7,-,TRBV27,TRBD1,CASSSGTGYYEQYF,TGTGCCAGCAGTTCGGGGACAGGGTACTACGAGCAGTACTTC
TRBJ1-2,-,TRBV27,TRBD1,CASSLTGQANYGYTF,TGTGCCAGCAGTTTAACGGGACAGGCTAACTATGGCTACACCTTC
TRBJ1-2,-,TRBV9,-,CASSVGGVGYGYTF,TGTGCCAGCAGCGTAGGGGGCGTCGGGTATGGCTACACCTTC
TRBJ2-5,once,TRBV7-7,-,CASSSTGGPQETQYF,TGTGCTAGCAGCAGCACGGGGGGCCCCCAAGAGACCCAGTACTTC
TRBJ2-7,-,TRBV29-1,-,CSVRGTPSYEQYF,TGCAGCGTGAGGGGGACACCCTCCTACGAGCAGTACTTC
TRBJ2-3,-,TRBV5-1,TRBD1,CASSLERGQGADTQYF,TGCGCCAGCAGCTTGGAAAGGGGGCAGGGGGCAGATACGCAGTATTTT
TRBJ2-3,-,TRBV2,TRBD2,CASSVGTSVDTQYF,TGTGCCAGCAGTGTGGGGACTAGCGTAGATACGCAGTATTTT
TRBJ2-2,-,TRBV7-2,-,CASSSDSSNTGELFF,TGTGCCAGCAGCTCGGACAGTTCGAACACCGGGGAGCTGTTTTTT
TRBJ1-2,-,TRBV5-1,-,CASSPTGDGYTF,TGCGCCAGCAGCCCCACGGGGGATGGCTACACCTTC
TRBJ2-5,-,TRBV5-4,TRBD2,CASSLGASGGFETQYF,TGTGCCAGCAGCTTGGGAGCTAGCGGGGGTTTTGAGACCCAGTACTTC
TRBJ1-1,-,TRBV4-3,-,CASSQQGTGGAFF,TGCGCCAGCAGCCAGCAGGGTACGGGAGGGGCTTTCTTT
TRBJ2-5,-,TRBV6-1,TRBD1,CASWETGAPPGTQYF,TGTGCCAGCTGGGAGACAGGGGCTCCTCCGGGGACCCAGTACTTC
TRBJ2-5,-,TRBV28,-,CASRGQPWGQYF,TGTGCCAGCCGAGGACAGCCATGGGGCCAGTACTTC
TRBJ1-2,-,TRBV29-1,-,CSADPGPPDYGYTF,TGCAGCGCTGACCCTGGGCCCCCGGACTATGGCTACACCTTC
TRBJ1-4,-,TRBV5-1,TRBD1,CASSLGTGDEKLFF,TGCGCCAGCAGCTTGGGGACAGGTGACGAAAAACTGTTTTTT
TRBJ2-3,-,TRBV5-1,-,CASSLEASGTDTQYF,TGCGCCAGCAGCTTGGAGGCTAGCGGCACAGATACGCAGTATTTT
TRBJ2-5,-,TRBV7-2,-,CASSLLSLQETQYF,TGTGCCAGCAGCTTATTGTCTCTCCAAGAGACCCAGTACTTC
TRBJ2-2,-,TRBV19,-,CASSIQGWTGELFF,TGTGCCAGTAGTATACAGGGTTGGACCGGGGAGCTGTTTTTT